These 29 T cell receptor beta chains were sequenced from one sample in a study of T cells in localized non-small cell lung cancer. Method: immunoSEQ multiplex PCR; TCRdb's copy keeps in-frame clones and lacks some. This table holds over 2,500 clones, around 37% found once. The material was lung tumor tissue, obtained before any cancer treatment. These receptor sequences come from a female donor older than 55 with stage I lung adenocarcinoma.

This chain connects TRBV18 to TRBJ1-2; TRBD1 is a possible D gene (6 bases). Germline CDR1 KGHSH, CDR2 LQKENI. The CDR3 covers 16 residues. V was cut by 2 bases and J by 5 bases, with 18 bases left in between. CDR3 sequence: CASSPAGPQGTYGYTF. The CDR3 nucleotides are TGTGCCAGCTCACCAGCAGGACCCCAGGGGACATATGGCTACACCTTC.

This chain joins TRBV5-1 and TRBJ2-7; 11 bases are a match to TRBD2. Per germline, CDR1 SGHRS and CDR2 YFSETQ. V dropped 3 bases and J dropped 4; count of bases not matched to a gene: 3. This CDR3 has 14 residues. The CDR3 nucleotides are TGCGCCAGCAGCTCTAGCGGGAGGCAATACGAGCAGTACTTC. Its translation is CASSSSGRQYEQYF.

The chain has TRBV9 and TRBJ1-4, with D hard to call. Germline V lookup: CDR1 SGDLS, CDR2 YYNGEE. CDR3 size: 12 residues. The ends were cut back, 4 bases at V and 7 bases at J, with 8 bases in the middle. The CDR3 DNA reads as TGTGCCAGCAGCAAACACAGTGAAAAACTGTTTTTT. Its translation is CASSKHSEKLFF.

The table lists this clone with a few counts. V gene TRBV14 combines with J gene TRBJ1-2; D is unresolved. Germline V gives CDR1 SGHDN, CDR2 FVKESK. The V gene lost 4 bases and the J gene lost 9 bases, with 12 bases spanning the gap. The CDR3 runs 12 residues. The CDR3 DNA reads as TGTGCCAGCAGCCCCGACCGACTGAGCTACACCTTC. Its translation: CASSPDRLSYTF.

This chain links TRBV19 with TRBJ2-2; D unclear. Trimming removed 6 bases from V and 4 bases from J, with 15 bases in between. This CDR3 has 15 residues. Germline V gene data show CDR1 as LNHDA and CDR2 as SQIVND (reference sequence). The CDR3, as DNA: TGTGCCAGTAGAGGCCAGGTCGGTAGCACCGGGGAGCTGTTTTTT. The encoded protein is CASRGQVGSTGELFF. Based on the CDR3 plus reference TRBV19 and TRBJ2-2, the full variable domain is DGGITQSPKYLFRKEGQNVTLSCEQNLNHDAMYWYRQDPGQGLRLIYYSQIVNDFQKGDIAEGYSVSREKKESFPLTVTSAQKNPTAFYLCASRGQVGSTGELFFGEGSRLTVL.

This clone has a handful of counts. The CDR3: CASSLAHSGRADTQYF. In DNA, the CDR3 is TGTGCCAGCAGCTTGGCCCATAGCGGGAGGGCAGATACGCAGTATTTT. The chain uses TRBV7-5 and TRBJ2-3; TRBD2 reflects the table's D call only, with no check against the DNA. TRBV7-5 is a recognized pseudogene. This CDR3 contains 16 residues.

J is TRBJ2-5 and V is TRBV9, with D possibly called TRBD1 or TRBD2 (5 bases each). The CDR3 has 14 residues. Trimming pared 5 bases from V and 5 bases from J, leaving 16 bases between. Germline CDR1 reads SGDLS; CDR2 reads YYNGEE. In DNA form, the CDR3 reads TGTGCCAGCAGTTCCGCCGGGACGGAGGAGACCCAGTACTTC. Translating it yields CASSSAGTEETQYF.

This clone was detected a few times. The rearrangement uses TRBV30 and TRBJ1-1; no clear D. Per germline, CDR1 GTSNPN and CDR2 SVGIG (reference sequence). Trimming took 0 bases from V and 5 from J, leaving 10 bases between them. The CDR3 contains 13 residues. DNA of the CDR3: TGTGCCTGGAGTGTTGGACGCGAGACTGAAGCTTTCTTT. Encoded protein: CAWSVGRETEAFF.

This CDR3 is CASSVGGVMTGELFF. The CDR3 nucleotides are TGTGCCAGCAGCGTTGGGGGAGTAATGACCGGGGAGCTGTTTTTT. The V and J genes are TRBV11-3 and TRBJ2-2; the D gene could be TRBD1 or TRBD2 (5 bases each). The CDR3 spans 15 residues. Trimming shortened V by 5 bases and J by 5 bases, and 15 bases separated the two germline ends. Germline V gene sequence: CDR1 SGHNT, CDR2 YENEEA.

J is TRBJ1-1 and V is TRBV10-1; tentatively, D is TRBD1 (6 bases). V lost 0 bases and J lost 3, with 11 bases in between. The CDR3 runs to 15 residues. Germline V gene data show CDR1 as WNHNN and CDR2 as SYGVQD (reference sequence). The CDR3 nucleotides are TGCGCCAGCAGTGAGTCCACAGGGATGTACACTGAAGCTTTCTTT. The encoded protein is CASSESTGMYTEAFF.

CDR3 loop: CASSRGQGSNQPQHF. Here the CDR3 DNA reads TGCGCCAGCAGCCGTGGACAGGGGAGCAATCAGCCCCAGCATTTT. The chain uses TRBV1 and TRBJ1-5; TRBD1, as called in the table, went unchecked against the DNA. TRBV1 is a recognized pseudogene. The CDR3 sequence is 15 residues long.

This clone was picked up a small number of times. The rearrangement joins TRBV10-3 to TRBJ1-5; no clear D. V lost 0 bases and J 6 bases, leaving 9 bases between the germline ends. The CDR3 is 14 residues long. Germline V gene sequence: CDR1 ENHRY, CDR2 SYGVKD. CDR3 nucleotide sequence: TGTGCCATCAGTGAGTCGTCCCTTAGTCAGCCCCAGCATTTT. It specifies CAISESSLSQPQHF.

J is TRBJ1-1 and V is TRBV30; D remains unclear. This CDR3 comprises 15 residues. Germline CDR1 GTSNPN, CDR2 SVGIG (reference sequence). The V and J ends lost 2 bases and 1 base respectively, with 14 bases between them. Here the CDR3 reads CAWSRAGFGNTEAFF. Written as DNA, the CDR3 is TGTGCCTGGAGTAGGGCTGGATTCGGGAACACTGAAGCTTTCTTT.

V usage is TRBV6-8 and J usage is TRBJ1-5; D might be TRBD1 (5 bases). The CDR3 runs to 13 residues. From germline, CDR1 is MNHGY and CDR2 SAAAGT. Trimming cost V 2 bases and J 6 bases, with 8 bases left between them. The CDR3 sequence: CASSYGGGQPQHF. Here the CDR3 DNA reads TGTGCCAGCAGTTACGGGGGAGGTCAGCCCCAGCATTTT.

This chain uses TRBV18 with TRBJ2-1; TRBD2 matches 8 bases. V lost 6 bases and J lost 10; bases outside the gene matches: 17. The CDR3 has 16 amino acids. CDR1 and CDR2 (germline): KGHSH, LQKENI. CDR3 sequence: CASSSAGLAGLREQFF. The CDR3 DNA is TGTGCCAGCTCGTCAGCTGGCTTAGCGGGGCTCAGGGAGCAGTTCTTC.

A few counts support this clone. The CDR3 region has the DNA TGTGCCAGCAGTGGAACAGGGGGCAATCAGCCCCAGCATTTT. Its translation is CASSGTGGNQPQHF. The V call is TRBV9, the J call TRBJ1-5; 7 bases are shared with TRBD1. The CDR3 length is 14 residues. CDR1 is SGDLS, CDR2 YYNGEE, per germline. V gave up 5 bases and J gave up 2 bases; unmatched junction bases: 4.

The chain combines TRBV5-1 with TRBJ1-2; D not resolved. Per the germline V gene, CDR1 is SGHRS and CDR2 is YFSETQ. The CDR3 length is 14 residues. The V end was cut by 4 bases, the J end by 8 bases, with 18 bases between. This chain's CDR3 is CASSPQDGEGGYTF. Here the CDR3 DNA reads TGCGCCAGCAGCCCTCAGGACGGAGAAGGGGGCTACACCTTC.

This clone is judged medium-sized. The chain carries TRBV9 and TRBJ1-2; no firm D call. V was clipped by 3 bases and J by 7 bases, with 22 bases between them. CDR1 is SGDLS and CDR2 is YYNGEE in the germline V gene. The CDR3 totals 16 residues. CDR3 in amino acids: CASSAYSGSANVGYTF. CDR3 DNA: TGTGCCAGCAGCGCCTACTCCGGGTCAGCGAATGTTGGCTACACCTTC.

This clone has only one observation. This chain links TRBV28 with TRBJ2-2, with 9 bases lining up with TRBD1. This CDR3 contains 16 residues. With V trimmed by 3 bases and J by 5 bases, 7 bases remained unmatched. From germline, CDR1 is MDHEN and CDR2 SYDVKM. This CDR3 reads CASSLIGQGITGELFF. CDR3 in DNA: TGTGCCAGCAGTTTGATCGGACAGGGGATAACCGGGGAGCTGTTTTTT.

The CDR3 nucleotides read TGTGCCAGTAGTATCGGCAATCAGCCCCAGCATTTT. Translation: CASSIGNQPQHF. V usage is TRBV19 and J usage is TRBJ1-5; D unresolved. The germline gives CDR1 LNHDA, CDR2 SQIVND (reference sequence). The CDR3 totals 12 residues. The V gene lost 3 bases and the J gene lost 2 bases, with 2 bases spanning the gap.

The CDR3 sequence: CAWSVGQFNTEAFF. Here the CDR3 DNA reads TGTGCCTGGAGTGTAGGGCAGTTTAACACTGAAGCTTTCTTT. The chain uses TRBV30 and TRBJ1-1, with D unclear. Trimming removed 0 bases at V and 2 bases at J, with 10 bases between. The germline V gene has CDR1 GTSNPN and CDR2 SVGIG (reference sequence). The CDR3 has 14 residues. The variable domain in full, with the rest retrieved from reference TRBV30 and TRBJ1-1, is SQTIHQWPATLVQPVGSPLSLECTVEGTSNPNLYWYRQAAGRGLQLLFYSVGIGQISSEVPQNLSASRPQDRQFILSSKKLLLSDSGFYLCAWSVGQFNTEAFFGQGTRLTVV.

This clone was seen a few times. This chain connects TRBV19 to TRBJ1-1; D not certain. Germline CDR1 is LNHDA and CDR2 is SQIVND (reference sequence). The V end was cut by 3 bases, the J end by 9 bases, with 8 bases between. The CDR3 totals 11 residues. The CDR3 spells CASSIWLKAFF. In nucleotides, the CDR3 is TGTGCCAGTAGTATCTGGCTGAAAGCTTTCTTT.

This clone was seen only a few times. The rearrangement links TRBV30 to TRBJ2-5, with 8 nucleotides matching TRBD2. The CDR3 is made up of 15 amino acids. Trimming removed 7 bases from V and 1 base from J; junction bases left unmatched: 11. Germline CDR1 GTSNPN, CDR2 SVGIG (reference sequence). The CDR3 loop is CAFNPVSGTQETQYF. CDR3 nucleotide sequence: TGTGCCTTCAACCCGGTTAGCGGGACCCAAGAGACCCAGTACTTC.

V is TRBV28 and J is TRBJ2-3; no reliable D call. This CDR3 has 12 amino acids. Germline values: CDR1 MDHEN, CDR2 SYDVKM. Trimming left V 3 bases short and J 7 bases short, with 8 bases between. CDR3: CASSFPMNTQYF. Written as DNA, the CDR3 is TGTGCCAGCAGTTTCCCTATGAATACGCAGTATTTT.

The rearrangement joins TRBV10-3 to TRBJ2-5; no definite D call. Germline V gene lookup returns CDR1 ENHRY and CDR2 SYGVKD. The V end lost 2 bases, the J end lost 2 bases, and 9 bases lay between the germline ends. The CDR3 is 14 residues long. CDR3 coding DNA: TGTGCCATCAGTGAGGGAAAGGGTCAAGAGACCCAGTACTTC. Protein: CAISEGKGQETQYF.

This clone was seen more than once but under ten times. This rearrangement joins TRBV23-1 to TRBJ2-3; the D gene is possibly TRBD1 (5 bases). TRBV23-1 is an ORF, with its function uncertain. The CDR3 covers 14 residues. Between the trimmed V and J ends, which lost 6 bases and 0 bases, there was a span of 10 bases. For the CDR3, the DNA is TGCGCCAGCAGCCCGGACACAAGCACAGATACGCAGTATTTT. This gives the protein CASSPDTSTDTQYF.

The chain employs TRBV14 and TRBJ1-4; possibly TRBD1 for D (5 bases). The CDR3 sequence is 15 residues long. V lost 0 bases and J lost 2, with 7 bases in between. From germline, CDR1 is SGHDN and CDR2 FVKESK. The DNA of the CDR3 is TGTGCCAGCAGCCAAGAAGAGGGGACTAATGAAAAACTGTTTTTT. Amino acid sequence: CASSQEEGTNEKLFF.

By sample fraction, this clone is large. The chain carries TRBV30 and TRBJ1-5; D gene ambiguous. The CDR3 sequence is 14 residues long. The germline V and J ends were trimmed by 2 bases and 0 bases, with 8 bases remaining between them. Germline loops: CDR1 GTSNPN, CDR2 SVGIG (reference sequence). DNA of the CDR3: TGTGCCTGGAGTCCGGATTATAGCAATCAGCCCCAGCATTTT. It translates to CAWSPDYSNQPQHF.

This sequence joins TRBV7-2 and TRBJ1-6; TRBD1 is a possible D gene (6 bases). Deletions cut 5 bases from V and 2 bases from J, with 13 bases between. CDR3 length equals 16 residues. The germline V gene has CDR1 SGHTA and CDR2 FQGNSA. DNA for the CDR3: TGTGCCAGCAGCCAAGGGGGACGGACCTATAATTCACCCCTCCACTTT. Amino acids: CASSQGGRTYNSPLHF.